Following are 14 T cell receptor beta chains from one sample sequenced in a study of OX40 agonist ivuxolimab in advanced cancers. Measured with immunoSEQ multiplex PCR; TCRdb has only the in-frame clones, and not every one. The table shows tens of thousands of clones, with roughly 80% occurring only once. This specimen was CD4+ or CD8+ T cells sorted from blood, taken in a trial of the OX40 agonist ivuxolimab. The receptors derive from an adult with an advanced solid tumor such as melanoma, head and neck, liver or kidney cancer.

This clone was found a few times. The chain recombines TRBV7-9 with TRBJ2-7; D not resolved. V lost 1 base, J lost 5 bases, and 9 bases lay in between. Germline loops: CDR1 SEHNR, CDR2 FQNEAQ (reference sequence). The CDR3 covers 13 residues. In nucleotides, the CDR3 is TGTGCCAGCAGCTTAGTTTCCCGGGACGAGCAGTACTTC. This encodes CASSLVSRDEQYF.

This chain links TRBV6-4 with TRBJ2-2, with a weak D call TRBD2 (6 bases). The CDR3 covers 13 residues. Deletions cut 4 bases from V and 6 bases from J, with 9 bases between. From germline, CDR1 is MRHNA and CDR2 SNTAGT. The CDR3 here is CASSGTSSGELFF. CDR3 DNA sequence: TGTGCCAGCAGTGGTACTAGCTCCGGGGAGCTGTTTTTT.

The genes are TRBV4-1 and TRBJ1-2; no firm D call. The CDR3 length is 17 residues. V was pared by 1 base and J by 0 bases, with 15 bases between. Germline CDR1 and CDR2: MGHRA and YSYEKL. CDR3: CASSQVNTPGANYGYTF. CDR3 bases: TGCGCCAGCAGCCAAGTCAACACCCCTGGAGCTAACTATGGCTACACCTTC.

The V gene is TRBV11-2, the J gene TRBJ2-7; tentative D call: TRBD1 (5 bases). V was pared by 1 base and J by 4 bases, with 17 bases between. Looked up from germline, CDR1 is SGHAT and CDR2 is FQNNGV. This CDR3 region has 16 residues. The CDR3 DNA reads TGTGCCAGCAGCTTAGGTTACGTGACAGAGATTTACGAGCAGTACTTC. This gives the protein CASSLGYVTEIYEQYF.

This chain's CDR3 is CASSFLLAGMDNEQFF. CDR3 nucleotides: TGCGCCAGCAGCTTCTTACTAGCGGGAATGGACAATGAGCAGTTCTTC. V is TRBV5-1 and J is TRBJ2-1, with 10 bases aligning to TRBD2. The germline V gene encodes CDR1 SGHRS and CDR2 YFSETQ. V shed 2 bases and J 5 bases; nucleotides not matched to a gene: 7. This CDR3 comprises 16 residues.

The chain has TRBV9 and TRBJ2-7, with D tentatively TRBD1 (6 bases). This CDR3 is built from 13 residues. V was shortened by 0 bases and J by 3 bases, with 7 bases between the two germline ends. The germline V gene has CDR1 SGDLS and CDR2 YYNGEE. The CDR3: CASSVGGHYEQYF. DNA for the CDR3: TGTGCCAGCAGCGTAGGGGGACACTACGAGCAGTACTTC.

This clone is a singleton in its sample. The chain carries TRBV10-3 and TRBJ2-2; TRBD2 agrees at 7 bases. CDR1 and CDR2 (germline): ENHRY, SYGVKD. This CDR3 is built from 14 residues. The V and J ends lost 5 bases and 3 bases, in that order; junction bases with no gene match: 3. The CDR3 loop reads CAISSGAYTGELFF. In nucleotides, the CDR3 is TGTGCCATCAGTAGCGGGGCGTACACCGGGGAGCTGTTTTTT.

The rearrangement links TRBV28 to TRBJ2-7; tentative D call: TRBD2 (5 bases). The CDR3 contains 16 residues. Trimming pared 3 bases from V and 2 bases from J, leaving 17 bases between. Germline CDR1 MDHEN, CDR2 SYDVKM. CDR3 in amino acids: CASSFEWELQTYEQYF. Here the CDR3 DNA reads TGTGCCAGCAGTTTTGAGTGGGAGCTACAAACCTACGAGCAGTACTTC.

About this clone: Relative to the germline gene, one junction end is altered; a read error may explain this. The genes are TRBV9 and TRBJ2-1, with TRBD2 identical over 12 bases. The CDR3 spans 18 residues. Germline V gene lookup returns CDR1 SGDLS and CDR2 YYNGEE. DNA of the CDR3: TGTGCCAGCAGCCCGCCCCCCATGACTAGCGGGGGATCACCGGAGCTGTTCTTC. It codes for CASSPPPMTSGGSPELFF.

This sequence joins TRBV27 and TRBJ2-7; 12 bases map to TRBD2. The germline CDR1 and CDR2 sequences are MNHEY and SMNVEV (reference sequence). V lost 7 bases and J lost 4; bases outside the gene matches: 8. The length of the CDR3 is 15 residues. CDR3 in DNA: TGTGCCAGCAAACAAGGGACTAGCGGGTTTTACGAGCAGTACTTC. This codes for CASKQGTSGFYEQYF.

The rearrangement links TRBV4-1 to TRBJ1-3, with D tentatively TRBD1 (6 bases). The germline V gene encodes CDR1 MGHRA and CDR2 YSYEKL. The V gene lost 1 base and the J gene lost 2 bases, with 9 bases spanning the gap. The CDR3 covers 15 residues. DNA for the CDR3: TGCGCCAGCAGCCAAGCCCGACAGGCTGGAAACACCATATATTTT. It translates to CASSQARQAGNTIYF.

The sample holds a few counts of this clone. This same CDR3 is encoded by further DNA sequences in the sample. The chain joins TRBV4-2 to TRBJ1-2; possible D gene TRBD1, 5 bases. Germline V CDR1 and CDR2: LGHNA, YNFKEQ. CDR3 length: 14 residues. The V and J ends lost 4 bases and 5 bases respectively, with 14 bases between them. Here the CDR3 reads CASSPEGAEYGYTF. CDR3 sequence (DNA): TGTGCCAGCAGCCCCGAAGGGGCTGAGTATGGCTACACCTTC.

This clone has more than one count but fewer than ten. DNA of the CDR3: TGTGCCAGCAGCGTAGTGTCAGGGGGCAACACCGGGGAGCTGTTTTTT. It encodes CASSVVSGGNTGELFF. The V call is TRBV9, the J call TRBJ2-2, with 8 bases identical to TRBD1. V trimming: 0 bases; J trimming: 2 bases; junction bases outside the gene matches: 3. CDR1 and CDR2 (germline): SGDLS, YYNGEE. The CDR3 consists of 16 residues.

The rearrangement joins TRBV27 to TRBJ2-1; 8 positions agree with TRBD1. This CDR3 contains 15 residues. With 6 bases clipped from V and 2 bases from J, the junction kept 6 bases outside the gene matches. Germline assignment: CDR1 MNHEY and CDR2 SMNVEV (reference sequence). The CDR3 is CASRPQGATYNEQFF. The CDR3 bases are TGTGCCAGCAGGCCTCAGGGGGCCACCTACAATGAGCAGTTCTTC.